The sequence of this TCR beta chain was determined in a study of CD8+CD57+ T cells in acquired aplastic anemia. Sequenced patients had shown CD8+CD57+ cell expansion by flow cytometry. Template material for TCR beta VDJ and CDR3 profiling consisted of genomic DNA. One entry per CDR3 protein results from TCRdb running MiXCR on the reads. The profile shows 150,000 to 200,000 distinct CDR3 sequences, about three fifths of them singletons. V was clipped by 3 bases and J by 8 bases, with 14 bases between them. CDR1 and CDR2 (germline): DFQATT, SNEGSKA (reference sequence). The CDR3 runs 13 residues. Sequencing was done on a sample of sorted CD4+, CD8+, or CD8+CD57+ T cells (not recorded which) from PBMCs. J is TRBJ2-1 and V is TRBV20-1, with D tentatively TRBD2 (5 bases). The clonotype was recovered from a human donor with aplastic anemia. The CDR3 nucleotides read TGCAGTGCTAGGGTCTCGGGGAGCCATGAGCAGTTCTTC. This codes for CSARVSGSHEQFF.